One sample yielded the 27 T cell receptor beta chains listed below, sequenced in a study of T cell responses to AZD1222 COVID-19 vaccine. Produced via immunoSEQ multiplex PCR; TCRdb's table is partial and in-frame only. This sample yields fewer than 130,000 clones, of which about 87% are seen a single time; 1.5% to 2% belongs to the top ten. The sample was peripheral blood, taken on day 0 of AZD1222 vaccination. These receptors came from an adult in good health.

This chain uses TRBV4-1 with TRBJ1-2; 9 nucleotides agree with TRBD1. V shed 0 bases, J shed 6 bases, and the junction held 5 bases outside the gene matches. This CDR3 is 15 amino acids long. The germline V gene encodes CDR1 MGHRA and CDR2 YSYEKL. The chain's CDR3 is CASSQESGQGNGYTF. CDR3 nucleotide sequence: TGCGCCAGCAGCCAAGAGTCGGGACAGGGCAATGGCTACACCTTC.

The chain links TRBV1 to TRBJ2-2; the table's D gene call, TRBD1, was not cross checked with the DNA. TRBV1 represents a pseudogene. The length of the CDR3 is 12 residues. The CDR3: CTSSGHTGELFF. CDR3 in DNA: TGCACCAGCAGCGGGCACACCGGGGAGCTGTTTTTT.

This clone was counted between two and nine times. This chain joins TRBV30 and TRBJ2-1, with D uncertain. Germline values: CDR1 GTSNPN, CDR2 SVGIG (reference sequence). There are 13 residues in the CDR3. The V end was cut by 0 bases, the J end by 6 bases, with 9 bases between. For the CDR3, the DNA is TGTGCCTGGAGTGTAAGTGCTAGCAATGAGCAGTTCTTC. Its translation: CAWSVSASNEQFF.

The chain couples TRBV13 to TRBJ2-7, with D perhaps TRBD1 (6 bases). This CDR3 comprises 13 residues. V was trimmed by 3 bases and J by 6 bases, leaving 12 bases between them. CDR1 is PRHDT, CDR2 FYEKMQ, per germline (reference sequence). The CDR3 DNA is TGTGCCAGCAGCTTCCCAGGGGAAGGCGAGCAGTACTTC. It yields the protein CASSFPGEGEQYF. The variable domain in full, completed from reference TRBV13 and TRBJ2-7, reads AAGVIQSPRHLIKEKRETATLKCYPIPRHDTVYWYQQGPGQDPQFLISFYEKMQSDKGSIPDRFSAQQFSDYHSELNMSSLELGDSALYFCASSFPGEGEQYFGPGTRLTVT.

The chain uses TRBV18 and TRBJ2-1; perhaps TRBD2 as D (5 bases). Germline loops: CDR1 KGHSH, CDR2 LQKENI. The V end was cut by 1 base, the J end by 4 bases, with 11 bases between. The CDR3 covers 15 residues. The CDR3 nucleotides read TGTGCCAGCTCACCACTCCGGGATTTTTACAATGAGCAGTTCTTC. Encoded protein: CASSPLRDFYNEQFF.

The V call is TRBV2, the J call TRBJ1-3; D gene ambiguous. Germline CDR1 SNHLY, CDR2 FYNNEI. This CDR3 is 16 amino acids long. V dropped 3 bases and J dropped 2 bases, with 14 bases sitting between them. The CDR3 here is CASSDAGRGTGNTIYF. CDR3 nucleotide sequence: TGTGCCAGCAGTGACGCTGGCCGAGGTACTGGAAACACCATATATTTT.

The V gene is TRBV10-1, the J gene TRBJ2-7, with TRBD2 as a possible D gene (6 bases). The V end was cut by 10 bases, the J end by 0 bases, with 16 bases between. CDR1 is WNHNN, CDR2 SYGVQD, per germline (reference sequence). The CDR3 length is 14 residues. CDR3 nucleotide sequence: TGCGCCACGAAACGCGCGCGGGGCTCCTACGAGCAGTACTTC. Translation: CATKRARGSYEQYF.

The chain is built from TRBV19 and TRBJ1-6; the match to TRBD1 covers 7 bases. The CDR3 is made up of 15 amino acids. V was clipped by 6 bases and J by 6 bases; unmatched bases: 8. Germline loops: CDR1 LNHDA, CDR2 SQIVND (reference sequence). CDR3: CASSKMDRTNSPLHF. The CDR3 DNA reads TGTGCCAGTAGCAAAATGGACAGGACTAATTCACCCCTCCACTTT.

V is TRBV4-2 and J is TRBJ2-7, with 9 bases lining up with TRBD2. The V segment lost 4 bases and the J segment 3 bases; nucleotides outside the gene matches: 10. The CDR3 runs 16 residues. Germline CDR1 and CDR2: LGHNA and YNFKEQ. CDR3 in amino acids: CASSLNSGGGGYEQYF. The DNA of the CDR3 is TGTGCCAGCAGCCTTAATAGCGGGGGAGGAGGCTACGAGCAGTACTTC.

V is TRBV5-1 and J is TRBJ2-2; D gene unclear. CDR1 and CDR2 (germline): SGHRS, YFSETQ. The CDR3 covers 14 residues. Trimming removed 0 bases from V and 6 bases from J, with 9 bases in between. The CDR3 region is CASSLDLPAGELFF. DNA of the CDR3: TGCGCCAGCAGCTTGGATTTGCCAGCCGGGGAGCTGTTTTTT.

The rearrangement uses TRBV19 and TRBJ1-5, with TRBD1 matching 12 bases. The CDR3 contains 16 residues. After removal of 6 bases from V and 2 bases from J, the junction contained 5 bases not matched to a gene. In germline, CDR1 is LNHDA, CDR2 SQIVND (reference sequence). The CDR3 region is CASSRGQGAGNQPQHF. The CDR3 nucleotides read TGTGCCAGTAGCAGGGGACAGGGGGCAGGCAATCAGCCCCAGCATTTT. Filled out from reference TRBV19 and TRBJ1-5, the complete variable domain reads DGGITQSPKYLFRKEGQNVTLSCEQNLNHDAMYWYRQDPGQGLRLIYYSQIVNDFQKGDIAEGYSVSREKKESFPLTVTSAQKNPTAFYLCASSRGQGAGNQPQHFGDGTRLSIL.

J is TRBJ1-3 and V is TRBV5-1; D perhaps matches TRBD1 (6 bases). This CDR3 is 16 amino acids long. Between the trimmed V and J ends, which lost 0 bases and 0 bases, there was a span of 10 bases. Germline loops: CDR1 SGHRS, CDR2 YFSETQ. The CDR3 reads CASSLEGVTSGNTIYF. DNA of the CDR3: TGCGCCAGCAGCTTGGAGGGGGTCACCTCTGGAAACACCATATATTTT. Supplemented by reference TRBV5-1 and TRBJ1-3, the full variable domain reads KAGVTQTPRYLIKTRGQQVTLSCSPISGHRSVSWYQQTPGQGLQFLFEYFSETQRNKGNFPGRFSGRQFSNSRSEMNVSTLELGDSALYLCASSLEGVTSGNTIYFGEGSWLTVV.

V is TRBV18 and J is TRBJ1-1, with D unresolved. This CDR3 is 15 amino acids long. Deletions cut 3 bases from V and 1 base from J, with 12 bases between. Germline loops: CDR1 KGHSH, CDR2 LQKENI. The CDR3 loop is CASSPLAGPNTEAFF. The CDR3 bases are TGTGCCAGCTCACCGTTGGCAGGACCGAACACTGAAGCTTTCTTT.

This sequence joins TRBV10-2 and TRBJ1-1; D uncertain. CDR1 WSHSY and CDR2 SAAADI come from the germline V gene. V gave up 4 bases and J gave up 6 bases, with 21 bases separating them. This CDR3 has 16 amino acids. DNA of the CDR3: TGCGCCAGCAGTGTACTTGGAGACATCATGTCGGCTGAAGCTTTCTTT. Translation gives CASSVLGDIMSAEAFF.

The V gene is TRBV20-1, the J gene TRBJ2-1; the match to TRBD2 covers 10 bases. The length of the CDR3 is 15 residues. The V and J ends lost 3 bases and 5 bases, in that order; junction bases with no gene match: 7. CDR1 DFQATT and CDR2 SNEGSKA come from the germline V gene (reference sequence). This CDR3 is CSASSSGRINNEQFF. The CDR3 DNA is TGCAGTGCTAGTAGTAGCGGGAGGATAAACAATGAGCAGTTCTTC.

V gene TRBV5-5 combines with J gene TRBJ1-2; D might be TRBD1 (5 bases). V lost 4 bases and J lost 7, with 20 bases in between. This CDR3 comprises 15 residues. Germline CDR1 reads SGHKS; CDR2 reads YYEKEE (reference sequence). In DNA, the CDR3 is TGTGCCAGCAGCCCGACCGCCCAGGGAGTTCGTGGCTACACCTTC. Its protein product is CASSPTAQGVRGYTF.

J is TRBJ2-5 and V is TRBV19; TRBD1 matches at 10 bases. Germline V gives CDR1 LNHDA, CDR2 SQIVND (reference sequence). V was clipped by 10 bases and J by 6 bases; unmatched bases: 11. The CDR3 spans 14 residues. CDR3 DNA: TGTGCCACCTCATCCGGGACAGGGGTACAGACCCAGTACTTC. Protein product: CATSSGTGVQTQYF. Based on the CDR3 plus reference TRBV19 and TRBJ2-5, the full variable domain is DGGITQSPKYLFRKEGQNVTLSCEQNLNHDAMYWYRQDPGQGLRLIYYSQIVNDFQKGDIAEGYSVSREKKESFPLTVTSAQKNPTAFYLCATSSGTGVQTQYFGPGTRLLVL.

The V and J genes are TRBV6-5 and TRBJ1-1; weak D call: TRBD1 (5 bases). Germline V gene data show CDR1 as MNHEY and CDR2 as SVGAGI. The length of the CDR3 is 13 residues. V was cut by 7 bases and J by 4 bases, with 13 bases left in between. The CDR3 reads CASMRGDATEAFF. In DNA form, the CDR3 reads TGTGCCAGCATGCGGGGGGATGCCACTGAAGCTTTCTTT.

The chain recombines TRBV11-2 with TRBJ1-1, with D possibly being TRBD1 (6 bases). Deletions cut 2 bases from V and 1 base from J, with 11 bases between. The CDR3 contains 15 residues. From germline, CDR1 is SGHAT and CDR2 FQNNGV. As DNA, the CDR3 is TGTGCCAGCAGCTTATCACCAGGGGCGAACACTGAAGCTTTCTTT. Its translation is CASSLSPGANTEAFF.

The chain combines TRBV4-2 with TRBJ1-1; D perhaps matches TRBD1 (6 bases). Trimming removed 2 bases at V and 1 base at J, with 11 bases between. Germline loops: CDR1 LGHNA, CDR2 YNFKEQ. The CDR3 is made up of 15 amino acids. CDR3 nucleotide sequence: TGTGCCAGCAGCCAACAGACAGGCGCGAACACTGAAGCTTTCTTT. It translates to CASSQQTGANTEAFF.

The rearrangement uses TRBV6-1 and TRBJ1-5; D uncertain. CDR3 size: 16 residues. Germline assignment: CDR1 MNHNS and CDR2 SASEGT. V shed 1 base and J shed 6 bases, with 16 bases lying between them. CDR3 amino acids: CASSEVDSTMGQPQHF. The DNA of the CDR3 is TGTGCCAGCAGTGAAGTCGACTCCACGATGGGTCAGCCCCAGCATTTT.

The chain joins TRBV5-6 to TRBJ2-2; 9 bases line up with TRBD1. J lost 6 bases, V lost 2 bases, and 8 bases had no gene match. Germline CDR1 reads SGHDT; CDR2 reads YYEEEE. The CDR3 runs 16 residues. Here the CDR3 DNA reads TGTGCCAGCAGCTTTCTTCGGACAGGGGTTCCCGGGGAGCTGTTTTTT. This translates into CASSFLRTGVPGELFF. Together with reference TRBV5-6 and TRBJ2-2, the CDR3 gives the full variable domain: DAGVTQSPTHLIKTRGQQVTLRCSPKSGHDTVSWYQQALGQGPQFIFQYYEEEERQRGNFPDRFSGHQFPNYSSELNVNALLLGDSALYLCASSFLRTGVPGELFFGEGSRLTVL.

The chain combines TRBV6-5 with TRBJ2-7; TRBD1 is a possible D gene (5 bases). Germline V gene data show CDR1 as MNHEY and CDR2 as SVGAGI. The CDR3 loop spans 14 amino acids. Trimming took 0 bases from V and 2 from J, leaving 8 bases between them. The CDR3 nucleotides read TGTGCCAGCAGTTACTCCGTAGGGGCCTACGAGCAGTACTTC. Amino acids: CASSYSVGAYEQYF.

This clone was seen only once. V usage is TRBV7-9 and J usage is TRBJ2-7, with D hard to call. V lost 3 bases and J lost 7, with 16 bases in between. This CDR3 spans 14 amino acids. CDR1 and CDR2 (germline): SEHNR, FQNEAQ (reference sequence). The CDR3 DNA reads as TGTGCCAGCAGCTTTGGAACCCGACCGGAGGAGCAGTACTTC. Protein sequence: CASSFGTRPEEQYF.

This clone came up a few times. The CDR3 here is CASSPGLATDTQYF. DNA of the CDR3: TGTGCCAGCTCACCGGGACTTGCCACAGATACGCAGTATTTT. The chain combines TRBV18 with TRBJ2-3; D may be TRBD2 (6 bases). Germline V gives CDR1 KGHSH, CDR2 LQKENI. The CDR3 consists of 14 residues. Trimming took 3 bases from V and 2 from J, leaving 9 bases between them.

The gene calls are TRBV9 and TRBJ2-1, with 9 bases aligning to TRBD2. Germline V lookup: CDR1 SGDLS, CDR2 YYNGEE. The CDR3 runs to 15 residues. V shed 4 bases and J 3 bases; nucleotides not matched to a gene: 5. The CDR3: CASSSLAGNYNEQFF. In DNA form, the CDR3 reads TGTGCCAGCAGCTCTCTAGCGGGAAACTACAATGAGCAGTTCTTC.

V and J are TRBV5-4 and TRBJ1-1; no clear D. The length of the CDR3 is 11 residues. Germline-derived CDR1 and CDR2 are SGHNT and YYREEE (reference sequence). V gave up 9 bases and J gave up 5 bases, with 11 bases separating them. CDR3 protein: CATQLDTEAFF. The CDR3 bases are TGTGCCACCCAACTTGATACTGAAGCTTTCTTT.